The 2 T cell receptor beta chains listed next were all sequenced from one sample in a study of blood T cell repertoires in COVID-19. TCRdb keeps only in-frame clones here, not all; method: immunoSEQ multiplex PCR. The table includes about 210,000 clones, around 89% detected once. Specimen: PBMCs or T cells enriched from blood (not recorded which). Receptors were obtained from a woman aged 18-29 years who had recovered from COVID-19.

V is TRBV2 and J is TRBJ1-1; maybe TRBD1 (6 bases). The V and J ends lost 6 bases and 3 bases respectively, with 17 bases between them. The CDR3 sequence is 15 residues long. Germline V gene lookup returns CDR1 SNHLY and CDR2 FYNNEI. CDR3 sequence: CASSATGQIYTEAFF. For the CDR3, the DNA is TGTGCCAGCAGCGCCACGGGACAAATATACACTGAAGCTTTCTTT.

The chain couples TRBV5-3 to TRBJ2-5; D is perhaps TRBD2 (6 bases). TRBV5-3 is annotated as an ORF whose role is uncertain. The CDR3 consists of 15 residues. The V gene lost 0 bases and the J gene lost 4 bases, with 13 bases spanning the gap. CDR3 loop: CARSLERDSPETQYF. In nucleotides, the CDR3 is TGTGCCAGAAGCTTGGAACGGGACTCACCAGAGACCCAGTACTTC.